These 5 T cell receptor beta chains came from one sample sequenced in a study of blood T cell repertoires in COVID-19. Data came from immunoSEQ multiplex PCR; TCRdb stores just in-frame clones and leaves some out. The sample comprises under 200,000 clones, approximately 81% of which are singletons, and about 14% rests with the top ten. The specimen was peripheral blood. All receptors derive from a woman in her seventies with COVID-19, enrolled during active disease.

This clone was counted a single time. V gene TRBV5-6 combines with J gene TRBJ2-5; D gene ambiguous. The CDR3 loop spans 15 amino acids. CDR1 and CDR2 (germline): SGHDT, YYEEEE. V dropped 1 base and J dropped 0 bases, with 10 bases sitting between them. The CDR3 loop is CASSLRVPYQETQYF. CDR3 bases: TGTGCCAGCAGCTTGCGGGTCCCTTACCAAGAGACCCAGTACTTC. The entire variable domain, with the rest obtained from reference TRBV5-6 and TRBJ2-5, is as follows: DAGVTQSPTHLIKTRGQQVTLRCSPKSGHDTVSWYQQALGQGPQFIFQYYEEEERQRGNFPDRFSGHQFPNYSSELNVNALLLGDSALYLCASSLRVPYQETQYFGPGTRLLVL.

This rearrangement joins TRBV5-4 to TRBJ1-4; unclear D gene. CDR3 length equals 14 residues. Trimming removed 4 bases at V and 0 bases at J, with 7 bases between. Germline CDR1 and CDR2: SGHNT and YYREEE (reference sequence). The CDR3 DNA reads as TGTGCCAGCAGCCTACTTGCAACTAATGAAAAACTGTTTTTT. This gives the protein CASSLLATNEKLFF.

The chain carries TRBV19 and TRBJ1-2, with D unresolved. CDR3 length equals 17 residues. Germline CDR1 and CDR2: LNHDA and SQIVND (reference sequence). Trimming removed 0 bases at V and 4 bases at J, with 18 bases between. The CDR3 is CASSIDNEPTSGYGYTF. CDR3 DNA: TGTGCCAGTAGTATAGATAACGAGCCGACGAGCGGCTATGGCTACACCTTC.

The chain employs TRBV5-6 and TRBJ1-2; possible D gene TRBD1, 6 bases. The CDR3 is 14 amino acids. The V end lost 4 bases, the J end lost 2 bases, and 12 bases lay between the germline ends. The germline V gene has CDR1 SGHDT and CDR2 YYEEEE. The CDR3 DNA sequence: TGTGCCAGCAGCAAATGGACAGTAAACTATGGCTACACCTTC. Its translation: CASSKWTVNYGYTF.

The V gene is TRBV6-5, the J gene TRBJ2-5; 9 bases match TRBD2. The CDR3 contains 15 residues. The germline CDR1 and CDR2 sequences are MNHEY and SVGAGI. V shed 2 bases, J shed 5 bases, and the junction held 6 bases outside the gene matches. The CDR3 bases are TGTGCCAGCAGTTACAATCCTAGCGGGGCGGAGACCCAGTACTTC. This codes for CASSYNPSGAETQYF.